The entry that follows covers one T cell receptor beta chain sequence. Its antigen has not been determined. It has no much larger one-base neighbor in the sample; base qualities were not kept. TCRbeta CDR3 regions were amplified from genomic DNA by means of the immunoSEQ Assay, a bias-controlled multiplex PCR. The published analysis was carried out like this. The number of nucleated cells in each sample was estimated from the amplification of reference gene primers within the assay. To quantify the absolute abundance of each unique TCRbeta CDR3 rearrangement, sequence reads were collapsed and filtered. For each sample, productive Simpson clonality was calculated as the square root of Simpson's diversity index across productive rearrangements. In its TCRdb copy, this immuneACCESS table keeps in-frame sequences only and misses some clones. Where compared with another copy, unresolved V genes explain less than half of these, and the others have no known cause. V, J and clone size reflect that table, while D and trimming were determined from the DNA. For this sample the table gives tens of thousands of clones, of which 65% to 90% were detected only once. 11% of the sample comes from the top ten.

The source of the sample is a study of blood T cell repertoires in COVID-19 (dated by TCRdb to the early 2020s). Broadly, across the study: Collaborator samples came from the United States, Italy and Spain and covered acute and convalescent phases of COVID-19. The prospective study material was composed of cDNA or gDNA derived from T cells, B-cell-depleted T cells, or PBMCs. Subjects who had been exposed to COVID-19, were actively infected with it, or had recovered from it provided the deeply sampled blood TCRbeta repertoires that made up the dataset. A freely available public database, intended as a resource for researchers studying the immune response to SARS-CoV-2, is where the repertoires were released. The samples were drawn from two sources: the first 160 participants of the ongoing ImmuneRACE study, and fewer than 1,500 subjects contributed by 6 global collaborators. The sample metadata nearly always contained a de-identified subject ID, COVID-19 status, age in years and sex. Where HLA class I and class II types were available, the types were taken from metadata supplied by the sample provider, not from assay-based typing.

The collaborating institutions used their own protocols to collect whole blood in K2EDTA tubes. For TCRbeta analysis, collaborators shipped samples in one of three forms: frozen whole blood, isolated PBMCs, or DNA extracted from either of those sample types. What the work shows at the level of the full study, not this receptor alone: Clinical and demographic metadata were provided uncurated, with the amount varying by source and participant.

There are 14 amino acids in the CDR3, from cysteine to phenylalanine inclusive. Just CDR3 DNA is preserved here, 42 bases in frame from base 1. Looking up the germline V gene yields CDR1 MNHEY and CDR2 SVGAGI. The V and J ends are trimmed by 4 bases and 6 bases, leaving 12 bases between them. The source material was peripheral blood. The rearranged chain carries TRBV6-5 and TRBJ1-4; a tentative D match to TRBD1 spans 6 bases. The clonotype originates from an older man with active or convalescent COVID-19. CDR3 region: CASSSRGRDEKLFF. The base sequence is TGTGCCAGCAGTTCCAGGGGTCGGGATGAAAAACTGTTTTTT.